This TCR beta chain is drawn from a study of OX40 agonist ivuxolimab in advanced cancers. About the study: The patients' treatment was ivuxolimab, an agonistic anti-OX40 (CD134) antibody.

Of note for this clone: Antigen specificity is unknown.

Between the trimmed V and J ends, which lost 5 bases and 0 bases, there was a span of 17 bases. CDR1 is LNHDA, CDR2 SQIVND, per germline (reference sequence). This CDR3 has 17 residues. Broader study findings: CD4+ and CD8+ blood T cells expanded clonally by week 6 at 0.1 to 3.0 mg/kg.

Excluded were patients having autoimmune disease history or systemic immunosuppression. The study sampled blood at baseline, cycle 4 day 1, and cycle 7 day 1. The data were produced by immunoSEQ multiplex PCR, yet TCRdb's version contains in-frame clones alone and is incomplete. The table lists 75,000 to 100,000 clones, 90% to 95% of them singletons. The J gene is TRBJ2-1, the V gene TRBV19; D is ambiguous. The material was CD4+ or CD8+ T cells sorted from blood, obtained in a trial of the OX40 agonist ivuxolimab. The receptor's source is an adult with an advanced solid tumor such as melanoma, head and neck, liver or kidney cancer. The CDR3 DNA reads TGTGCCAGTAGTCTGGGGTCCGTAGCCGTCTCCTACAATGAGCAGTTCTTC. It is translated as CASSLGSVAVSYNEQFF.